This T cell receptor (beta chain) was documented in a study of T cells after yellow fever vaccination. Template switching with 5'RACE generated the TCR cDNA and added a universal primer site and UMIs. TCRdb recomputed calls from the 5' RACE reads with MiXCR, one row per CDR3 protein. The sample yields some 250,000 distinct CDR3 sequences, approximately 3.6% seen once. This clonotype has a count of ten or more. Antigen specificity is unknown. General study results and limits: It was a weaker secondary response, yet one that peaked faster, at day 5 versus 15. Booster samples showed a return of most primary-vaccination clones (roughly 95% CD4, around 85% CD8). Some clonotypes, a small share, were shared between CD4 and CD8 compartments.

The source is a man between 18 and 29 years old who received the YFV17D yellow fever vaccine. The material was PBMCs, obtained 15 days after the yellow fever booster vaccination.

CDR3: CASSPRGQAGQPQHF. The DNA of the CDR3 is TGTGCCAGCAGCCCTAGGGGACAGGCTGGGCAGCCCCAGCATTTT. V usage is TRBV11-2 and J usage is TRBJ1-5; 8 bases fit TRBD1. The CDR3 length is 15 residues. J gave up 7 bases and V 5 bases, and 10 bases lay outside the gene matches. From germline, CDR1 is SGHAT and CDR2 FQNNGV.